Below are 8 T cell receptor beta chains sequenced from a single sample in a study of CXCR3-negative and CXCR3-positive naive CD8 T cells. 5' RACE with UMI labels generated the TRB cDNA libraries. Each CDR3 protein gets one entry in TCRdb, which reprocessed the 5' RACE reads and gives no DNA. Reported are fewer than 95,000 distinct CDR3 sequences; the ten largest clones contain about 1.5%. The sequencing input was naive CXCR3- CD8+ T cells from blood. This sample's subset: CD45RO-CCR7+CD27+CD95- naive CD8+ T cells lacking CXCR3 (TNR3-). All receptors derive from a human donor in good health. Some clones in this sample may be carry-over from other donors' samples.

This chain links TRBV15 with TRBJ2-2. Germline CDR1 reads LNHNV; CDR2 reads YYDKDF (reference sequence). The CDR3 runs 15 residues. The CDR3 protein is CATSRDLGGAEELFF. Variable domain in full (rest from reference TRBV15 and TRBJ2-2): DAMVIQNPRYQVTQFGKPVTLSCSQTLNHNVMYWYQQKSSQAPKLLFHYYDKDFNNEADTPDNFQSRRPNTSFCFLDIRSPGLGDTAMYLCATSRDLGGAEELFFGEGSRLTVL.

The chain recombines TRBV29-1 with TRBJ2-2. The germline V gene encodes CDR1 SQVTM and CDR2 ANQGSEA. This CDR3 region has 13 residues. CDR3 loop: CSVVRGNTGELFF.

The rearrangement joins TRBV4-3 to TRBJ1-2; the D gene TCRdb calls, TRBD1, cannot be checked with no DNA. CDR1 LGHNA and CDR2 YSLEER come from the germline V gene. The CDR3 length is 16 residues. The CDR3: CASSQDRTQWAYGYTF.

V usage is TRBV25-1 and J usage is TRBJ1-6. This CDR3 contains 12 residues. Germline CDR1 is MGHDK and CDR2 is SYGVNS. The CDR3 sequence: CASSPYNSPLHF. Together with reference TRBV25-1 and TRBJ1-6, the CDR3 gives the full variable domain: EADIYQTPRYLVIGTGKKITLECSQTMGHDKMYWYQQDPGMELHLIHYSYGVNSTEKGDLSSESTVSRIRTEHFPLTLESARPSHTSQYLCASSPYNSPLHFGNGTRLTVT.

The CDR3 protein is CASSFQGGNQPQHF. V and J are TRBV28 and TRBJ1-5; TCRdb gives TRBD1 as the D gene, but with no DNA this cannot be confirmed. The CDR3 extends over 14 amino acids. From germline, CDR1 is MDHEN and CDR2 SYDVKM.

This chain links TRBV29-1 with TRBJ2-3; absent DNA, TCRdb's TRBD1 call cannot be checked. The CDR3 loop spans 13 amino acids. Germline assignment: CDR1 SQVTM and CDR2 ANQGSEA. This CDR3 is CSAGTYSTDTQYF.

This rearrangement joins TRBV29-1 to TRBJ2-2; TCRdb's D call of TRBD2 is untestable without DNA. Germline V lookup: CDR1 SQVTM, CDR2 ANQGSEA. This CDR3 has 15 amino acids. The CDR3 protein is CSVSSGRDFTGELFF.

The gene calls are TRBV7-9 and TRBJ1-3. Germline CDR1 is SEHNR and CDR2 is FQNEAQ (reference sequence). This CDR3 has 16 amino acids. CDR3 sequence: CASSLWEARSGNTIYF.